Below, 18 T cell receptor beta chains from the same sample are listed, as sequenced in a study of T cells after yellow fever vaccination. A single record per CDR3 protein comes from TCRdb applying MiXCR to the 5' RACE reads. The sample carries 100,000 to 150,000 distinct CDR3 sequences, around 9.8% recorded once. The source material was CD8+ T cells sorted from PBMCs, sampled on the day of the yellow fever booster vaccination. These receptors originate from a man younger than 35 who received the YFV17D yellow fever vaccine.

This clonotype occurred a few times. This chain links TRBV7-7 with TRBJ2-1; 8 bases fit TRBD2. Trimming at V came to 2 bases and at J to 7 bases, leaving 4 bases not matched to a gene. In germline, CDR1 is SSHAT, CDR2 FNYEAQ (reference sequence). The CDR3 is made up of 14 amino acids. The CDR3 region is CASSLRGGLNEQFF. Written as DNA, the CDR3 is TGTGCCAGCAGCTTACGGGGGGGGTTGAATGAGCAGTTCTTC.

This chain uses TRBV5-5 with TRBJ2-6; D uncertain. The germline gives CDR1 SGHKS, CDR2 YYEKEE (reference sequence). The CDR3 has 19 amino acids. Trimming took 1 base from V and 0 from J, leaving 17 bases between them. CDR3 DNA sequence: TGTGCCAGCAGCTTGCTGGCCCCAGGACGCGACTCTGGGGCCAACGTCCTGACTTTC. Its translation: CASSLLAPGRDSGANVLTF.

This clonotype occurred a few times. The V and J genes are TRBV7-3 and TRBJ2-1; 8 bases agree with TRBD2. This CDR3 has 18 residues. V lost 5 bases, J lost 4 bases, and 16 bases stayed unmatched. CDR1 is SGHTA and CDR2 is FQGTGA in the germline V gene. CDR3 bases: TGTGCCAGCAGCCTCCTGGGTCAAACGGGGGGGCTTTACAATGAGCAGTTCTTC. It translates to CASSLLGQTGGLYNEQFF.

This sequence joins TRBV11-3 and TRBJ2-1; 10 nucleotides agree with TRBD1. The germline gives CDR1 SGHNT, CDR2 YENEEA. CDR3 length: 15 amino acids. The junction had 7 bases not matched to a gene; V was cut back by 5 bases and J by 6 bases. CDR3 sequence (DNA): TGTGCCAGCAGCCCGCGACAGGGGGCGGGCAATGAGCAGTTCTTC. Translation: CASSPRQGAGNEQFF.

J is TRBJ2-7 and V is TRBV10-2, with 9 bases fitting TRBD2. Trimming removed 5 bases from V and 4 bases from J; junction bases left unmatched: 6. Germline CDR1 reads WSHSY; CDR2 reads SAAADI. The CDR3 runs 14 residues. CDR3 in amino acids: CASSPGTSMYEQYV. The CDR3 DNA reads as TGCGCCAGCAGTCCCGGGACTAGCATGTACGAGCAGTACGTC.

This clonotype was seen only a few times. The chain couples TRBV6-5 to TRBJ2-7, with D maybe TRBD1 (6 bases). CDR1 is MNHEY and CDR2 is SVGAGI in the germline V gene. The CDR3 has 15 amino acids. Trimming pared 4 bases from V and 3 bases from J, leaving 16 bases between. The CDR3 DNA reads as TGTGCCAGCAGTTTCCGGACAGCCAAAAGCTACGAGCAGTACTTC. As protein: CASSFRTAKSYEQYF.

This clonotype came up a few times. The chain links TRBV12-5 to TRBJ1-1; D gene ambiguous. The CDR3 spans 13 residues. The germline V and J ends were trimmed by 9 bases and 1 base, with 12 bases remaining between them. CDR1 is LGHNT and CDR2 is FRNRAP in the germline V gene. The DNA for the CDR3 is TGTGCTAGCCGTCCGGTGGGGAACACTGAAGCTTTCTTT. Amino acid sequence: CASRPVGNTEAFF.

The chain couples TRBV20-1 to TRBJ2-7, with 16 bases that match TRBD2. The germline V gene has CDR1 DFQATT and CDR2 SNEGSKA (reference sequence). The CDR3 totals 17 residues. J was trimmed by 3 bases and V by 6 bases; bases with no gene match: 11. CDR3 protein: CSAFGTSGGAGGYEQYV. CDR3 in DNA: TGCAGTGCCTTCGGGACTAGCGGGGGGGCTGGCGGCTACGAGCAGTACGTC.

This clonotype was seen a few times. The chain carries TRBV24-1 and TRBJ2-2, with D possibly TRBD1 on 6 matching bases. The CDR3 runs to 13 residues. The V gene lost 4 bases and the J gene lost 6 bases, with 8 bases spanning the gap. Germline lookup yields CDR1 KGHDR and CDR2 SFDVKD. The CDR3 reads CATSDEGAGELFF. In DNA form, the CDR3 reads TGTGCCACCAGTGACGAGGGGGCCGGGGAGCTGTTTTTT.

V is TRBV7-9 and J is TRBJ2-4; the match to TRBD1 covers 7 bases. Trimming cost V 5 bases and J 2 bases; bases outside gene matches: 6. The CDR3 runs to 15 residues. The germline V gene encodes CDR1 SEHNR and CDR2 FQNEAQ (reference sequence). The CDR3 nucleotides read TGTGCCAGCAGCACGGAGACAGGGTCCAAAAACATTCAGTACTTC. This sequence encodes CASSTETGSKNIQYF.

This clonotype has only a few counts. The chain is built from TRBV12-3 or TRBV12-4 and TRBJ2-7; D unclear. V lost 6 bases, J lost 2 bases, and 14 bases lay in between. There are 14 residues in the CDR3. CDR3 loop: CASSISLLAYEQYF. CDR3 DNA: TGTGCCAGCAGCATCTCGCTCTTAGCCTACGAGCAGTACTTC.

The chain recombines TRBV10-3 with TRBJ2-5, with D tentatively TRBD2 (5 bases). Trimming pared 0 bases from V and 5 bases from J, leaving 13 bases between. The germline gives CDR1 ENHRY, CDR2 SYGVKD. The CDR3 has 15 amino acids. CDR3 coding DNA: TGTGCCATCAGTGAGTCCGGGTCTAGCAGTGAGACCCAGTACTTC. This sequence encodes CAISESGSSSETQYF.

In its sample, this clonotype was seen many times. This sequence joins TRBV2 and TRBJ2-7, with 9 bases aligning to TRBD1. The germline gives CDR1 SNHLY, CDR2 FYNNEI. With V trimmed by 6 bases and J by 3 bases, 6 bases remained unmatched. The CDR3 sequence is 14 residues long. The CDR3 loop is CASSDRDRDYEQYF. CDR3 in DNA: TGTGCCAGCAGCGACCGGGACAGGGACTACGAGCAGTACTTC.

This clonotype was detected many times. This chain connects TRBV29-1 to TRBJ2-1; D may be TRBD1 or TRBD2 (5 bases each). The CDR3 extends over 14 amino acids. CDR1 is SQVTM and CDR2 is ANQGSEA in the germline V gene. With 3 bases removed from V and 0 bases from J, the gap between germline ends came to 9 bases. In nucleotides, the CDR3 is TGCAGCGTTGAGGGGACGAGCTCCTACAATGAGCAGTTCTTC. It yields the protein CSVEGTSSYNEQFF.

This clonotype was recorded at least ten times. The genes are TRBV12-3 or TRBV12-4 and TRBJ2-7; 14 nucleotides agree with TRBD2. The V gene end was trimmed by 3 bases and the J gene end by 13 bases; junction bases not matched to a gene: 8. The CDR3 runs to 14 residues. The CDR3 bases are TGTGCCAGCAGTTTGGGACTAGCGGGGGATGACTTTTACTTC. Amino acids: CASSLGLAGDDFYF.

This clonotype came up a few times. The chain couples TRBV12-3 or TRBV12-4 to TRBJ2-7; perhaps D is TRBD1 or TRBD2 (5 bases each). V was shortened by 5 bases and J by 5 bases, with 19 bases between the two germline ends. The CDR3 loop spans 15 amino acids. The CDR3 loop is CASSGAGGTGDEQYF. The CDR3 nucleotides are TGTGCCAGCAGTGGGGCCGGAGGTACAGGAGACGAGCAGTACTTC.

This clonotype has only a few counts. V gene TRBV7-8 combines with J gene TRBJ2-7; 8 positions match TRBD2. Trimming at V came to 1 base and at J to 1 base, leaving 9 bases not matched to a gene. Germline V gene lookup returns CDR1 SGHVS and CDR2 FQNEAQ. The CDR3 is made up of 17 amino acids. This CDR3 is CASSLEGAGGYSYEQYV. CDR3 bases: TGTGCCAGCAGCTTAGAGGGTGCGGGGGGCTATTCCTACGAGCAGTACGTC.

The chain couples TRBV5-4 to TRBJ2-1; D possibly corresponds to TRBD1 (5 bases). V lost 4 bases and J lost 10, with 12 bases in between. The CDR3 is 12 amino acids. CDR1 is SGHNT and CDR2 is YYREEE in the germline V gene (reference sequence). The CDR3 DNA follows: TGTGCCAGCAGCCCAGGGATAAAGGAGCAGTTCTTC. Its translation: CASSPGIKEQFF.